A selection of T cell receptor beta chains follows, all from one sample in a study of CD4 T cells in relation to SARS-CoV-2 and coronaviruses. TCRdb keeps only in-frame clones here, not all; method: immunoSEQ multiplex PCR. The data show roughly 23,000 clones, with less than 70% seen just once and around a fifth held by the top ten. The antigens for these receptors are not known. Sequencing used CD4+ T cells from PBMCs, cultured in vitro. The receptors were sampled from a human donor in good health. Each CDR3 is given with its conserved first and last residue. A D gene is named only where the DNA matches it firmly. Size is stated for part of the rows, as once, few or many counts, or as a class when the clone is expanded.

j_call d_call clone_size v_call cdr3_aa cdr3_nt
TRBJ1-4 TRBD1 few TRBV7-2 CASSFDRASEKLFF TGTGCCAGCAGCTTTGACAGGGCTTCGGAAAAACTGTTTTTT
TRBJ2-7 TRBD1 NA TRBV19 CASSPDREEYEQYF TGTGCCAGTAGTCCCGACAGGGAAGAGTACGAGCAGTACTTC
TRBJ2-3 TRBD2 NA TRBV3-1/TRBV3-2 CASSQEGLAGVDTQYF TGTGCCAGCAGCCAAGAAGGGCTAGCGGGGGTAGATACGCAGTATTTT
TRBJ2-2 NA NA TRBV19 CASRTEGGTGELFF TGTGCCAGTAGGACCGAGGGAGGCACCGGGGAGCTGTTTTTT
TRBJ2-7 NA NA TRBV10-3 CATMSDEQYF TGTGCCACCATGTCGGACGAGCAGTACTTC
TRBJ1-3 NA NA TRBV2 CASSGSDILSGNTIYF TGTGCCAGCAGCGGATCCGATATTCTTTCTGGAAACACCATATATTTT
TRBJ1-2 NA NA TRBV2 CASSVVSGRYGYTF TGTGCCAGCAGCGTTGTGTCAGGCCGATATGGCTACACCTTC
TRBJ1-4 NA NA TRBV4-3 CASSQDITEKLFF TGCGCCAGCAGCCAAGATATAACAGAAAAACTGTTTTTT
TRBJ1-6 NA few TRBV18 CASSPSGGVDSPLHF TGTGCCAGCTCACCTTCGGGGGGAGTCGATTCACCCCTCCACTTT
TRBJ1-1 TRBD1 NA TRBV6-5 CASRGTGPTEAFF TGTGCCAGCAGGGGGACAGGGCCCACTGAAGCTTTCTTT
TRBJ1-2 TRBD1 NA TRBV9 CASSVVVTGKNYGYTF TGTGCCAGCAGCGTAGTGGTGACAGGGAAAAACTATGGCTACACCTTC
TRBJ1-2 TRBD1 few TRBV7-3 CASSPTGTVYGYTF TGTGCCAGCAGCCCGACTGGGACAGTTTATGGCTACACCTTC
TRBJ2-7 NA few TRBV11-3 CASSLGGTTVSHEQYF TGTGCCAGCAGCTTAGGAGGGACAACAGTCTCCCACGAGCAGTACTTC
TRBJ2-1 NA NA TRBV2 CASREVSGHNEQFF TGTGCCAGCAGGGAGGTCTCAGGGCACAATGAGCAGTTCTTC
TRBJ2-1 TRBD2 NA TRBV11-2 CASSKTSGTSDEQFF TGTGCCAGCAGTAAAACCTCCGGGACTAGCGATGAGCAGTTCTTC
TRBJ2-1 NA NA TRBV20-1 CSASGGSYNEQFF TGCAGTGCTAGTGGTGGCTCCTACAATGAGCAGTTCTTC
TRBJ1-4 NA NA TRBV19 CASSRSFYEKLFF TGTGCCAGTAGTAGAAGTTTCTATGAAAAACTGTTTTTT
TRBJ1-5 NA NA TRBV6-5 CASSTGPSNQPQHF TGTGCCAGCAGTACTGGGCCTAGCAATCAGCCCCAGCATTTT
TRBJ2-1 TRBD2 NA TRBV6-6 CASSYAGTSGRNEQFF TGTGCCAGCAGTTACGCCGGGACTAGCGGGAGGAATGAGCAGTTCTTC
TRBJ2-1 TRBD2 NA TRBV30 CAWSFGGLAGGNEQFF TGTGCCTGGAGTTTCGGCGGACTAGCGGGAGGTAATGAGCAGTTCTTC
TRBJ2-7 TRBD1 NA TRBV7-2 CASSSGQGAQEQYF TGTGCCAGCAGCTCGGGACAGGGGGCCCAGGAGCAGTACTTC
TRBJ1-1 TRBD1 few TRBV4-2 CASSQEGTGDTEAFF TGTGCCAGCAGCCAAGAAGGGACAGGGGACACTGAAGCTTTCTTT
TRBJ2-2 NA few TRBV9 CASSPRGNTGELFF TGTGCCAGCAGCCCCCGGGGGAACACCGGGGAGCTGTTTTTT
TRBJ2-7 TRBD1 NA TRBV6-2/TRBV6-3 CASSSWQGAASSYEQYF TGTGCCAGCAGTTCGTGGCAGGGGGCCGCCTCTAGCTACGAGCAGTACTTC
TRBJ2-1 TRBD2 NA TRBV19 CASSLGTSGYNEQFF TGTGCCAGTAGTCTCGGGACTAGCGGGTACAATGAGCAGTTCTTC
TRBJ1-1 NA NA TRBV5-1 CASAPGGWAEAFF TGCGCCAGCGCCCCCGGGGGATGGGCTGAAGCTTTCTTT
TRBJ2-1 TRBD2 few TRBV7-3 CASSATGLEYNEQFF TGTGCCAGCAGCGCGACGGGACTAGAGTACAATGAGCAGTTCTTC
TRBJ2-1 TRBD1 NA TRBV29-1 CSVAGQGDEQFF TGCAGCGTTGCGGGACAGGGGGATGAGCAGTTCTTC
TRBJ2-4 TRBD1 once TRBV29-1 CSVVRTGGSSAKNIQYF TGCAGCGTCGTCCGGACAGGGGGCTCGAGTGCCAAAAACATTCAGTACTTC
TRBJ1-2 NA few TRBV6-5 CANSALRGGYGYTF TGTGCCAACTCGGCTCTCAGGGGCGGCTATGGCTACACCTTC
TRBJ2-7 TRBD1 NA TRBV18 CASSPDRIYEQYF TGTGCCAGCTCACCGGACAGGATCTACGAGCAGTACTTC
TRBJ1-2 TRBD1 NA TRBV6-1 CASSGTGQEYGYTF TGTGCCAGCAGTGGGACAGGGCAAGAATATGGCTACACCTTC
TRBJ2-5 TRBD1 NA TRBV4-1 CASSLTGDRETQYF TGCGCCAGCAGCCTAACAGGGGACCGGGAGACCCAGTACTTC
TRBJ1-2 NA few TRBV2 CASSEGTNLNYGYTF TGTGCCAGCAGTGAGGGAACAAACTTAAACTATGGCTACACCTTC
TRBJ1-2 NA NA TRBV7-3 CAIGTMEGFCYGYTF TGTGCCATAGGAACAATGGAGGGGTTTTGCTATGGCTACACCTTC
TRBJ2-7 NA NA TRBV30 CAWSRIGGYEQYF TGTGCCTGGAGTCGAATAGGTGGGTACGAGCAGTACTTC
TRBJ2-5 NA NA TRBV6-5 CASFNGGGGGTQYF TGTGCCAGCTTTAACGGAGGGGGGGGCGGGACCCAGTACTTC
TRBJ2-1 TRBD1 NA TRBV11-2 CASSALSTGSHKLRNEQFF TGTGCCAGCAGCGCGTTATCGACAGGGAGCCACAAATTGAGGAATGAGCAGTTCTTC
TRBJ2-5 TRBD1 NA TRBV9 CASSVGTAQETQYF TGTGCCAGCAGCGTGGGGACAGCTCAAGAGACCCAGTACTTC
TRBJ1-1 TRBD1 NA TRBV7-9 CASSWDRGPADTEAFF TGTGCCAGCAGCTGGGACAGGGGCCCGGCGGACACTGAAGCTTTCTTT
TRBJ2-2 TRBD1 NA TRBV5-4 CASIPRTGVVTNTGELFF TGTGCCAGCATCCCCCGGACAGGGGTCGTTACGAACACCGGGGAGCTGTTTTTT
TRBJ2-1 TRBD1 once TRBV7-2 CASSLPGTGAHNEQFF TGTGCCAGCAGCTTGCCCGGGACAGGGGCTCACAATGAGCAGTTCTTC
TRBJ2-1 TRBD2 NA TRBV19 CASSSRLAGGASSSYNEQFF TGTGCCAGTAGTTCTCGACTAGCGGGGGGTGCTTCTTCCTCCTACAATGAGCAGTTCTTC
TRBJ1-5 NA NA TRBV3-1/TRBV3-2 CASSQQRDQPQHF TGTGCCAGCAGCCAACAAAGAGATCAGCCCCAGCATTTT
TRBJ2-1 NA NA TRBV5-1 CASSLLQLGSNEQFF TGCGCCAGCAGCTTGCTACAGCTTGGGAGCAATGAGCAGTTCTTC
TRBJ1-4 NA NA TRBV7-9 CASSRALELFF TGTGCCAGCAGCCGGGCTTTGGAACTGTTTTTT
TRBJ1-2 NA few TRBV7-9 CASSLASGNYGYTF TGTGCCAGCAGCTTAGCCAGTGGGAACTATGGCTACACCTTC
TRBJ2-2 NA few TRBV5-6 CASNRGATFGELFF TGTGCCAGCAATCGGGGGGCAACGTTCGGGGAGCTGTTTTTT
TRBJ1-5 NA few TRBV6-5 CASRAGVDQPQHF TGTGCCAGCAGGGCAGGGGTTGATCAGCCCCAGCATTTT